These T cell receptor beta chains were read from a single sample in a study of tumor-infiltrating lymphocytes in primary liver carcinoma. Each CDR3 protein gets one entry after TCRdb re-called the multiplex PCR reads with MiXCR. The table lists 90,000 to 140,000 distinct CDR3 sequences, around 83% of them singletons. The material sequenced was liver tumor tissue from sampling region 3. Receptors were obtained from a man aged 35-49 years with primary liver carcinoma and hepatitis B virus infection. The CDR3 runs from the conserved cysteine through the conserved F or W. A D gene is named only where the DNA matches it firmly. Some rows have no size entry. The others give once, few or many, or a class for an expanded clone.

j_gene: TRBJ2-5; v_gene: TRBV7-9; d_gene: -; abundance: -; CDR3aa: CASSLGVAEQETQHF; CDR3nt: TGTGCCAGCAGCTTGGGAGTAGCCGAACAAGAGACCCAGCACTTC
j_gene: TRBJ2-3; v_gene: TRBV12-3/TRBV12-4; d_gene: -; abundance: -; CDR3aa: CANNRVWGRDTDTQYF; CDR3nt: TGTGCCAACAATCGGGTTTGGGGCAGGGACACAGATACGCAGTATTTT
j_gene: TRBJ2-1; v_gene: TRBV4-2; d_gene: -; abundance: -; CDR3aa: CASSQEAEERNEQSF; CDR3nt: TGTGCCAGCAGCCAAGAAGCGGAAGAACGCAATGAGCAGTCCTTC
j_gene: TRBJ1-2; v_gene: TRBV29-1; d_gene: -; abundance: -; CDR3aa: CSAPTASADGYTF; CDR3nt: TGCAGCGCTCCAACGGCTTCGGCGGACGGCTACACCTTC
j_gene: TRBJ2-1; v_gene: TRBV6-1; d_gene: -; abundance: -; CDR3aa: CVSSETKDMGRLF; CDR3nt: TGTGTCAGCAGTGAGACTAAGGACATGGGTAGGCTCTTC
j_gene: TRBJ2-3; v_gene: TRBV7-9; d_gene: -; abundance: -; CDR3aa: CASSEWELRTDAQYF; CDR3nt: TGTGCCAGCAGCGAGTGGGAGCTACGCACAGATGCGCAGTATTTT
j_gene: TRBJ2-1; v_gene: TRBV11-2; d_gene: TRBD2; abundance: -; CDR3aa: CVSSLERGGRFYNEQFF; CDR3nt: TGTGTCAGCAGCTTAGAAAGGGGCGGGAGGTTCTACAATGAGCAATTCTTC
j_gene: TRBJ2-1; v_gene: TRBV5-1; d_gene: TRBD1; abundance: -; CDR3aa: CARSLGQGTYNEQFF; CDR3nt: TGCGCCAGAAGCTTGGGACAGGGTACCTACAATGAGCAGTTCTTC
j_gene: TRBJ1-1; v_gene: TRBV29-1; d_gene: -; abundance: -; CDR3aa: CSAEAEMNAEAFF; CDR3nt: TGCAGTGCTGAGGCAGAAATGAACGCTGAAGCTTTCTTT
j_gene: TRBJ1-1; v_gene: TRBV29-1; d_gene: -; abundance: -; CDR3aa: CSVGWGATEAFF; CDR3nt: TGCAGCGTTGGATGGGGCGCCACTGAAGCTTTCTTT
j_gene: TRBJ2-3; v_gene: TRBV4-3; d_gene: -; abundance: -; CDR3aa: CASIQDLGCWSTDRQYF; CDR3nt: TGCGCCAGCATCCAAGATCTTGGGTGCTGGAGCACAGATAGGCAGTATTTT
j_gene: TRBJ2-3; v_gene: TRBV29-1; d_gene: -; abundance: many; CDR3aa: CSVDPSEGTDTQYF; CDR3nt: TGCAGCGTGGATCCTAGCGAAGGCACAGATACGCAGTATTTT
j_gene: TRBJ1-2; v_gene: TRBV29-1; d_gene: -; abundance: medium-sized; CDR3aa: CSVRGLYGYTF; CDR3nt: TGCAGCGTTAGGGGCCTCTATGGCTACACCTTC
j_gene: TRBJ2-7; v_gene: TRBV7-2; d_gene: TRBD2; abundance: -; CDR3aa: CASSSTTSGNQYF; CDR3nt: TGTGCCAGCAGCTCTACTACTAGCGGGAACCAGTACTTC
j_gene: TRBJ1-1; v_gene: TRBV28; d_gene: TRBD1; abundance: many; CDR3aa: CASSLGTGGAGTEAFF; CDR3nt: TGTGCCAGCAGTCTCGGGACAGGGGGCGCCGGCACTGAAGCTTTCTTT
j_gene: TRBJ1-5; v_gene: TRBV19; d_gene: -; abundance: -; CDR3aa: CASSMETVSNQPQHF; CDR3nt: TGTGCCAGTAGTATGGAGACAGTTAGCAATCAGCCCCAGCATTTT
j_gene: TRBJ1-1; v_gene: TRBV6-1; d_gene: -; abundance: many; CDR3aa: CASYVGARAVGVPFF; CDR3nt: TGTGCCAGCTATGTGGGGGCGCGTGCGGTTGGCGTACCTTTCTTT
j_gene: TRBJ1-1; v_gene: TRBV12-3/TRBV12-4; d_gene: TRBD1; abundance: -; CDR3aa: CASSGPGQGNTETFF; CDR3nt: TGTGCCAGCAGTGGACCGGGACAGGGGAACACTGAAACTTTCTTT
j_gene: TRBJ2-7; v_gene: TRBV12-5; d_gene: -; abundance: -; CDR3aa: CASEGTCSYVQYF; CDR3nt: TGTGCCAGTGAGGGGACATGTTCCTACGTGCAGTACTTC
j_gene: TRBJ2-3; v_gene: TRBV11-2; d_gene: -; abundance: -; CDR3aa: CASSRDSGGAHMQYF; CDR3nt: TGTGCCAGCAGTCGAGACTCGGGCGGGGCCCATATGCAGTATTTT
j_gene: TRBJ2-3; v_gene: TRBV4-1; d_gene: -; abundance: -; CDR3aa: CASCQDTAGDTQYF; CDR3nt: TGCGCCAGCTGTCAAGATACAGCGGGAGATACGCAGTATTTT
j_gene: TRBJ2-1; v_gene: TRBV6-6; d_gene: -; abundance: medium-sized; CDR3aa: CASRPYIESSYNEQFF; CDR3nt: TGTGCCAGCAGGCCCTACATAGAATCAAGCTACAATGAGCAGTTCTTC